Reported below is one T cell receptor (beta chain). The record originates from a study of T cell changes during pregnancy in multiple sclerosis. The protocol was immunoSEQ multiplex PCR, while the TCRdb copy is restricted to in-frame clones and leaves out a portion. This sample carries approximately 41,000 clones, 90% of them seen once, and the ten largest clones take more than 0.5%. The CDR3 sequence is 14 residues long. Source: CD4+ T cells from peripheral blood mononuclear cells, taken in the second trimester of pregnancy. The chain employs TRBV12-2 and TRBJ1-4; TRBD1 is the table's D call, not checked against the DNA. TRBV12-2 is listed as a pseudogene. The TCR sequence derives from a female donor with multiple sclerosis, enrolled in a pregnancy study. The CDR3 is CASRFNPRDEKLFF. The CDR3 region has the DNA TGTGCAAGTCGCTTCAACCCCAGGGATGAAAAACTGTTTTTT.